These 21 T cell receptor beta chains share one sample of origin, sequenced in a study of T cell repertoires in cytomegalovirus infection. These receptors' antigens are unknown. In TCRdb, the reads were re-called with MiXCR into one record per CDR3 protein. The sample yields fewer than 900,000 distinct CDR3 sequences, roughly 28% seen once. The specimen comprised cultured CD8+ T cells from PBMCs, sampled from culture after CMV antigen stimulation. All receptors derive from a human donor in good health (CMV status not recorded). Some clones in this sample may be carry-over from other donors' samples.

The V call is TRBV7-9, the J call TRBJ1-2, with unresolved D. The CDR3 contains 10 residues. The V end was cut by 5 bases, the J end by 14 bases, with 12 bases between. Germline loops: CDR1 SEHNR, CDR2 FQNEAQ (reference sequence). CDR3 loop: CASSGEAGTF. The CDR3 coding sequence is TGTGCCAGCAGCGGAGAGGCGGGGACCTTC.

V gene TRBV28 combines with J gene TRBJ2-3, with 14 bases matching TRBD2. The CDR3 sequence is 16 residues long. The V and J ends lost 6 bases and 4 bases, in that order; junction bases with no gene match: 6. Germline V lookup: CDR1 MDHEN, CDR2 SYDVKM. CDR3 sequence: CASRPLTSGGADTQYF. The CDR3, as DNA: TGTGCCAGCAGACCACTGACTAGCGGGGGGGCAGATACGCAGTATTTT.

This sequence joins TRBV12-3 or TRBV12-4 and TRBJ2-2, with a possible D match to TRBD1 (6 bases). The CDR3 contains 15 residues. V lost 11 bases and J lost 1, with 17 bases in between. The CDR3 sequence is CAGSTGFENTGELFF. CDR3 in DNA: TGTGCCGGTTCCACAGGGTTCGAGAACACCGGGGAGCTGTTTTTT.

CDR3 in DNA: TGTGCCAGCAGCTCGTGGGACAGGGAATCTAACTATGGCTACACCTTC. It encodes CASSSWDRESNYGYTF. This chain uses TRBV5-5 with TRBJ1-2, with 9 bases aligning to TRBD1. J gave up 0 bases and V 3 bases, and 6 bases lay outside the gene matches. The CDR3 covers 16 residues. Looked up from germline, CDR1 is SGHKS and CDR2 is YYEKEE (reference sequence).

This clonotype was recorded a few times. The chain joins TRBV6-2 or TRBV6-3 to TRBJ1-6; the D gene is possibly TRBD1 (5 bases). The CDR3 spans 17 residues. Trimming removed 2 bases at V and 3 bases at J, with 14 bases between. Germline CDR1 and CDR2: MNHEY and SVGEGT. This CDR3 reads CASSYGPGPLYNSPLHF. DNA of the CDR3: TGTGCCAGCAGTTACGGGCCGGGACCGCTCTATAATTCACCCCTCCACTTT.

This chain connects TRBV27 to TRBJ1-5; D gene ambiguous. V dropped 6 bases and J dropped 0 bases, with 18 bases sitting between them. CDR3 length equals 17 residues. Looked up from germline, CDR1 is MNHEY and CDR2 is SMNVEV (reference sequence). The CDR3 sequence is CASRGPFSGDSNQPQHF. CDR3 DNA sequence: TGTGCCAGCAGGGGTCCCTTCAGCGGAGATAGCAATCAGCCCCAGCATTTT.

V and J are TRBV27 and TRBJ2-1; a weak D match, TRBD1 (6 bases). The CDR3 runs 13 residues. The V end was cut by 6 bases, the J end by 8 bases, with 14 bases between. Germline CDR1 MNHEY, CDR2 SMNVEV (reference sequence). The CDR3 loop reads CASSPTGNHEQFF. The DNA of the CDR3 is TGTGCCAGCAGCCCTACAGGGAACCATGAGCAGTTCTTC.

The chain is built from TRBV20-1 and TRBJ2-1; unclear D gene. Trimming shortened V by 0 bases and J by 2 bases, and 5 bases separated the two germline ends. CDR1 is DFQATT, CDR2 SNEGSKA, per germline (reference sequence). This CDR3 has 13 amino acids. In DNA, the CDR3 is TGCAGTGCTAGAGATTTGACCTACAATGAGCAGTTCTTC. Protein sequence: CSARDLTYNEQFF.

The table lists this clonotype with many counts. V is TRBV7-9 and J is TRBJ2-7; 7 positions agree with TRBD1. Germline loops: CDR1 SEHNR, CDR2 FQNEAQ (reference sequence). The CDR3 consists of 12 residues. J gave up 7 bases and V 3 bases, and 3 bases lay outside the gene matches. CDR3 residues: CASSFDRAEQYF. The CDR3 bases are TGTGCCAGCAGCTTTGACAGGGCAGAGCAGTACTTC. Together with reference TRBV7-9 and TRBJ2-7, the CDR3 gives the full variable domain: DTGVSQNPRHKITKRGQNVTFRCDPISEHNRLYWYRQTLGQGPEFLTYFQNEAQLEKSRLLSDRFSAERPKGSFSTLEIQRTEQGDSAMYLCASSFDRAEQYFGPGTRLTVT.

CDR3 sequence: CASSFTGLAGPSSYNEQFF. The CDR3 nucleotides read TGTGCCAGCAGTTTCACGGGACTAGCGGGCCCCAGCTCCTACAATGAGCAGTTCTTC. V gene TRBV12-3 or TRBV12-4 combines with J gene TRBJ2-1; 12 positions match TRBD2. CDR3 length equals 19 residues. Unmatched junction bases numbered 9, after V lost 3 bases and J lost 0 bases.

The table lists this clonotype with a few counts. The chain joins TRBV7-9 to TRBJ2-3; D possibly corresponds to TRBD2 (5 bases). Germline CDR1 SEHNR, CDR2 FQNEAQ (reference sequence). V was clipped by 5 bases and J by 0 bases, with 21 bases between them. The CDR3 length is 18 residues. CDR3 residues: CASSPKSGIRPSTDTQYF. DNA of the CDR3: TGTGCCAGCAGCCCAAAAAGCGGAATTAGACCTAGCACAGATACGCAGTATTTT.

The rearrangement uses TRBV12-3 or TRBV12-4 and TRBJ1-1; unclear D gene. The CDR3 is 14 residues long. V lost 3 bases, J lost 1 base, and 9 bases lay in between. CDR3 coding DNA: TGTGCCAGCAGTTTCTCCAGCGGGAACACTGAAGCTTTCTTT. The encoded protein is CASSFSSGNTEAFF.

This rearrangement joins TRBV3-1 to TRBJ2-6; D not resolved. The CDR3 totals 19 residues. Germline CDR1 reads LGHDT; CDR2 reads YNNKEL (reference sequence). V gave up 0 bases and J gave up 1 base, with 16 bases separating them. Written as DNA, the CDR3 is TGTGCCAGCAGCCAAGATCGCCGTCTGTATTCGTCTGGGGCCAACGTCCTGACTTTC. Translation: CASSQDRRLYSSGANVLTF.

This clonotype was counted only a few times. This rearrangement joins TRBV6-1 to TRBJ2-1, with a possible D match to TRBD1 (6 bases). The V and J ends lost 5 bases and 12 bases respectively, with 17 bases between them. CDR3 size: 13 residues. CDR1 MNHNS and CDR2 SASEGT come from the germline V gene. The CDR3 DNA reads TGTGCCAGCAGTTGGGACACAGGGTGGGGGCAGTTCTTC. This translates into CASSWDTGWGQFF.

This clonotype has only a few counts. The chain is built from TRBV7-6 and TRBJ2-2; D is perhaps TRBD1 (6 bases). Per the germline V gene, CDR1 is SGHVS and CDR2 is FNYEAQ. The CDR3 length is 15 residues. V was trimmed by 7 bases and J by 0 bases, leaving 12 bases between them. CDR3 in DNA: TGTGCCAGCATCCCATGGACAGCGAACACCGGGGAGCTGTTTTTT. Encoded protein: CASIPWTANTGELFF.

The chain has TRBV7-9 and TRBJ1-6, with TRBD1 matching 7 bases. This CDR3 has 14 residues. J gave up 11 bases and V 5 bases, and 9 bases lay outside the gene matches. Germline loops: CDR1 SEHNR, CDR2 FQNEAQ (reference sequence). The CDR3 sequence is CASSTPSGTAPLHF. CDR3 DNA: TGTGCCAGCAGCACTCCCTCTGGGACAGCACCCCTCCACTTT.

CDR3: CASSEGAYNSPLHF. The CDR3 DNA sequence: TGTGCCAGCAGTGAGGGAGCCTATAATTCACCCCTCCACTTT. This chain connects TRBV6-4 to TRBJ1-6; no clear D gene. Germline CDR1 and CDR2: MRHNA and SNTAGT. V gave up 3 bases and J gave up 2 bases, with 5 bases separating them. The CDR3 loop spans 14 amino acids.

This clonotype was counted between two and nine times. The chain links TRBV7-9 to TRBJ2-5; 7 positions match TRBD2. CDR3 size: 17 residues. Germline assignment: CDR1 SEHNR and CDR2 FQNEAQ (reference sequence). After removal of 0 bases from V and 7 bases from J, the junction contained 14 bases not matched to a gene. The CDR3 DNA is TGTGCCAGCAGCTTAGCAGGGTCGGGGGGACCTATCGGGACCCAGTACTTC. Its translation is CASSLAGSGGPIGTQYF.

In this sample, this clonotype turned up a few times. The genes are TRBV20-1 and TRBJ2-1; 7 positions match TRBD2. The CDR3 is 15 amino acids. The ends lost 2 bases at V and 5 bases at J; junction bases unmatched: 9. The germline CDR1 and CDR2 sequences are DFQATT and SNEGSKA (reference sequence). The CDR3 region has the DNA TGCAGTGCTAGACCTCTTGGGGGGGTAAACAATGAGCAGTTCTTC. As protein: CSARPLGGVNNEQFF.

This clonotype has a handful of counts. This rearrangement joins TRBV7-6 to TRBJ2-1; no reliable D call. CDR1 is SGHVS, CDR2 FNYEAQ, per germline. Trimming stripped 1 base from V and 4 bases from J, with 17 bases between. The CDR3 is made up of 17 amino acids. Here the CDR3 reads CASSLEPQMYLYNEQFF. The CDR3 DNA reads TGTGCCAGCAGCTTAGAGCCCCAAATGTACCTATACAATGAGCAGTTCTTC. Full variable domain (outside the CDR3, taken from reference TRBV7-6 and TRBJ2-1): GAGVSQSPRYKVTKRGQDVALRCDPISGHVSLYWYRQALGQGPEFLTYFNYEAQQDKSGLPNDRFSAERPEGSISTLTIQRTEQRDSAMYRCASSLEPQMYLYNEQFFGPGTRLTVL.

This sequence joins TRBV9 and TRBJ1-5; no definite D call. The CDR3 sequence is 14 residues long. V was clipped by 4 bases and J by 3 bases, with 11 bases between them. Germline lookup yields CDR1 SGDLS and CDR2 YYNGEE. The CDR3 sequence: CASSLSATNQPQHF. CDR3 bases: TGTGCCAGCAGCCTCTCGGCGACCAATCAGCCCCAGCATTTT.